The clone carrying this T cell receptor (beta chain) was observed at least ten times. Its specificity is not known. Input for naive CD8 libraries was about 17,000 to 1,100,000 sorted cells; the RNA fraction used was 10%, 30% or 50%. Sorting defined naive CD8 T cells as CD8+CD4-CCR7+CD45RA+. CDR3 length equals 16 residues. Trimming took 5 bases from V and 4 from J; bases not matched to a gene: 6. The germline V gene encodes CDR1 SEHNR and CDR2 FQNEAQ (reference sequence). Preparation of the bulk TCR libraries relied on previously described methods and listed TCR primers. TCRdb processed the PCR reads anew with MiXCR; each CDR3 protein has one entry. The sample includes hundreds of thousands of distinct CDR3 sequences, about a quarter of them seen just once. These data originate in a study of molecular identifiers for immune sequencing clone quantification. Overall study findings and caveats: Whereas naive cells kept under 1% of molecules in clones above 20 RNA copies, such clones held over 97% in effectors.

Sequencing was performed on naive CD8+ T cells from blood, with Jurkat cell RNA spiked in. The subset is: FACS-sorted CD8+CD4-CCR7+CD45RA+ naive T cells. The sequence came from a human donor in good health. Some libraries in this study had Jurkat cell RNA spiked in. The V gene is TRBV7-9, the J gene TRBJ2-2; 11 bases agree with TRBD2. The CDR3 is CASSALAGDGTGELFF. CDR3 in DNA: TGTGCCAGCAGCGCACTAGCGGGAGATGGCACCGGGGAGCTGTTTTTT. The variable domain in full, completed from reference TRBV7-9 and TRBJ2-2, reads DTGVSQNPRHKITKRGQNVTFRCDPISEHNRLYWYRQTLGQGPEFLTYFQNEAQLEKSRLLSDRFSAERPKGSFSTLEIQRTEQGDSAMYLCASSALAGDGTGELFFGEGSRLTVL.